These 3 T cell receptor beta chains share one sample of origin, sequenced in a study of T cells after yellow fever vaccination. MiXCR, applied by TCRdb to the 5' RACE reads, yields one record per CDR3 protein. Of about 300,000 distinct CDR3 sequences in the sample, approximately 3.9% were seen once. The material was PBMCs, obtained 5 days after the yellow fever booster vaccination. Receptor source: a young man who received the YFV17D yellow fever vaccine.

This clonotype was observed a handful of times. The V call is TRBV4-3, the J call TRBJ2-3; D is perhaps TRBD2 (5 bases). The V end lost 2 bases, the J end lost 2 bases, and 14 bases lay between the germline ends. The germline CDR1 and CDR2 sequences are LGHNA and YSLEER. This CDR3 spans 16 amino acids. In DNA, the CDR3 is TGCGCCAGCAGCCAAACGGAGGCAGGATTCACAGATACGCAGTATTTT. This encodes CASSQTEAGFTDTQYF.

The genes are TRBV6-1 and TRBJ2-1, with TRBD2 as a possible D gene (5 bases). The V gene's germline CDR1 is MNHNS and CDR2 SASEGT. V was pared by 3 bases and J by 0 bases, with 9 bases between. CDR3 length equals 15 residues. CDR3 nucleotide sequence: TGTGCCAGCAGTGATTGGACTGCCTCCTACAATGAGCAGTTCTTC. Translation: CASSDWTASYNEQFF.

This clonotype was recorded a few times. This chain links TRBV6-6 with TRBJ1-4, with D perhaps matching TRBD1 (5 bases). Germline loops: CDR1 MNHNY, CDR2 SVGAGI (reference sequence). The CDR3 runs to 14 residues. The germline V and J ends were trimmed by 6 bases and 14 bases, with 22 bases remaining between them. The CDR3 protein is CASSSMFTGGPLFF. Here the CDR3 DNA reads TGTGCCAGCAGCTCCATGTTCACCGGGGGACCCCTGTTTTTT.